The source of this TCR beta chain is a study of graft-versus-host responses after intestinal transplantation. About the research overall: Induction using anti-thymocyte globulin, followed by tacrolimus and steroids for roughly 3 years, was given to all recipients.

Study-wide points: The authors found GvH clones in recipient marrow, some appearing first in ileum or blood.

The protocol was immunoSEQ multiplex PCR, while the TCRdb copy is restricted to in-frame clones and leaves out a portion. This sample carries some 86,000 clones, around nine tenths of them seen once, and the ten largest clones take about 6.3%. Comments on this clone: Antigen: not known.

There are 15 residues in the CDR3. The V gene lost 0 bases and the J gene lost 4 bases, with 13 bases spanning the gap. CDR1 and CDR2 (germline): SGDLS, YYNGEE. This chain uses TRBV9 with TRBJ1-2; D uncertain. The clonotype comes from a human donor who received an intestinal transplant. This sample comprised unstimulated CD8+ T cells sorted from spleen or lymph node cells, obtained before intestinal transplant. CDR3 sequence: CASSVEPPRPYGYTF. As DNA, the CDR3 is TGTGCCAGCAGCGTAGAACCTCCGCGCCCCTATGGCTACACCTTC.